This TCR beta chain emerged from a study of T cells after yellow fever vaccination (dated by TCRdb to between 2018 and 2020). For context, the study as a whole: The SMART-Seq v4 Ultra Low Input RNA kit was used to prepare libraries from fractions with low cell numbers. To follow T-cell clones before and after primary and booster YFV17D yellow fever vaccination, bulk TCR alpha and beta repertoires were sequenced over time. The cohort comprised two healthy male donors, one aged 18 to 30 and one aged 30 to 40 years. Blood was collected at multiple timepoints before and after primary and secondary immunization, and bulk PBMC replicates and cell subsets were isolated.

The sequencing machine was an Illumina NovaSeq 6000. TCR cDNA was synthesized by 5'RACE template switching, which introduced a universal primer site and unique molecular identifiers. Priming of cDNA synthesis was performed from both the TCR alpha and TCR beta constant segments. Library amplification involved two PCR steps, and the second step added sample barcodes and sequencing adapters. Sequencing of the libraries was done on either Illumina HiSeq 2500 (2x100 bp) or NovaSeq (2x150 bp). In the paper's pipeline: Demultiplexing of reads and collapsing into UMI consensus sequences were performed with MIGEC, and V(D)J alignment was carried out with MiXCR. Vaccine-responding clonotypes were identified with edgeR using replicate PBMC samples, with FDR below 0.01 and a log2 fold change above 5 up to day 15 being required. CD4 or CD8 identity was assigned to each bulk clonotype according to whether the clonotype was present at higher abundance in the sequenced CD4 repertoire or the sequenced CD8 repertoire. TCRdb trimmed public reads at Q25 via fastp, called clones via MiXCR and kept in-frame beta chains. Each CDR3 protein appears once, grouped with its most common genes and DNA. None of the V and J calls come from the authors' own analysis; TCRdb made them. Recorded for this sample are 350,000 to 550,000 distinct CDR3 sequences; around 20% of them occurred a single time. The top ten hold roughly 19% of the sample.

The treatment or condition tag for this specimen amounts to: live attenuated yellow fever vaccine strain. At each blood-draw timepoint, two biological replicates of bulk PBMCs were obtained. A standard Ficoll-Paque protocol was used to isolate PBMCs from peripheral blood. TriZol was used to extract RNA from bulk PBMCs, from CD4 and CD8 fractions, and from dextramer-positive and dextramer-negative fractions. The CDR3 runs 14 amino acids, cysteine and valine included. The kept DNA is CDR3 alone, 42 bases in frame from the first base. V is reduced by 2 bases and J by 2 bases, leaving a spacing of 10 bases between them. Taken from the germline V gene, the CDR1 and CDR2 loops are SGHDN and FVKESK. Points on this clonotype: Its binding antigen is unknown. There are no base qualities to consult, and no much larger clone falls within one base.

General findings and caveats noted by the study authors: Because the study included only two donors, the extent to which the findings can be generalized is limited. Because abundant contaminating clonotypes from the bulk population could be contained in FACS-sorted repertoires, computational filtering was required. A small fraction of clonotypes appeared in both the CD4 and CD8 compartments, likely as a result of convergent recombination. Compared with the primary T-cell response, the secondary T-cell response was faster but weaker, reaching its peak on day 5 rather than on day 15. After the booster, most clones that had expanded after primary vaccination were detected again (approximately 96% of CD4 and more than 80% of CD8), suggesting broad maintenance of memory.

The TCR sequence derives from a man in his late teens or twenties who received the YFV17D yellow fever vaccine. The sequenced sample was PBMCs, obtained before the yellow fever booster vaccination. The chain is encoded by TRBV14 joined to TRBJ2-7; TRBD1 might be the D gene, on 5 matching bases. The nucleotides are TGTGCCAGCAGCCAATTAGACAGACCCTACGAGCAGTACGTC. This yields the protein CASSQLDRPYEQYV.